This is a list of T cell receptor beta chains from one sample in a study of shared clonotypes between healthy human individuals. The assay was immunoSEQ multiplex PCR, and TCRdb's table has in-frame clones only and misses some. The sample shows some 2.4 million clones, 93% of them seen only once. The specimen sequenced was naive CD4+ T cells from PBMCs. These receptors came from a young man in good health. Some clones in this sample may be carry-over from other donors' samples. Each CDR3 is given with its conserved first and last residue. Fields, in order: J gene, V gene, D gene, CDR3 length, clone size, CDR3 DNA, CDR3 protein. D genes are given only for firm matches. Part of the rows lack a size; the others show once, few, many or a class for expanded clones.

>TRBJ2-5|TRBV28|TRBD2|15|-
TGTGCCAGCAGTCCCCCGACTAGCGGTAGAGAGACCCAGTACTTC
CASSPPTSGRETQYF
>TRBJ1-1|TRBV30|-|13|few
TGTGCCTGGAGTGTTGACCTGAACACTGAAGCTTTCTTT
CAWSVDLNTEAFF
>TRBJ1-1|TRBV5-6|TRBD1|17|-
TGTGCCAGCAGCTTCTTTCAGGGGGCCTTGGGGAACACTGAAGCTTTCTTT
CASSFFQGALGNTEAFF
>TRBJ1-2|TRBV19|TRBD1|15|-
TGTGCCAGTAGTGCAACGGGACAGTCAATCTATGGCTACACCTTC
CASSATGQSIYGYTF
>TRBJ2-3|TRBV2|-|13|-
TGTGTCACGAGGGACGGGGGCACAGATACGCAGTATTTT
CVTRDGGTDTQYF
>TRBJ1-4|TRBV5-8|TRBD1|13|-
TGTGCCAGCAGTCGGGACAGGGCTGAAAAACTGTTTTTT
CASSRDRAEKLFF
>TRBJ2-7|TRBV7-8|TRBD1|15|-
TGTGCCAGCAGCTTAGATCGGGACAGGGGCCACGAGCAGTACTTC
CASSLDRDRGHEQYF
>TRBJ1-1|TRBV5-1|-|15|-
TGCGCCAGCAGCTTGGTTCAGCGATTGAACACTGAAGCTTTCTTT
CASSLVQRLNTEAFF
>TRBJ1-3|TRBV9|-|17|-
TGTGCCAGCAGCCCCCGGGCCACAGGGAGCTCTGGAAACACCATATATTTT
CASSPRATGSSGNTIYF
>TRBJ2-5|TRBV18|-|13|-
TGTGCCAGCTCGGAGGCGCTTCAAGAGACCCAGTACTTC
CASSEALQETQYF
>TRBJ2-7|TRBV28|TRBD1|14|-
TGTGCCAGCAGGCGAATCGGACAGGCCTACGAGCAGTACTTC
CASRRIGQAYEQYF
>TRBJ2-1|TRBV29-1|-|14|-
TGCAGCGAAAGGCCTAGTCGCGGAAACAATGAGCAGTTCTTC
CSERPSRGNNEQFF
>TRBJ2-5|TRBV7-2|TRBD1|13|-
TGTGCCAGCAGCGGGGGCAGGGGGGAGACCCAGTACTTC
CASSGGRGETQYF
>TRBJ2-7|TRBV18|-|13|-
TGTGCCAGCTCCCCGGAGAACTCCTACGAGCAGTACTTC
CASSPENSYEQYF
>TRBJ2-7|TRBV5-4|TRBD2|15|-
TGTGCCAGCAGCTGGGGCACTAGCGGGTCCTACGAGCAGTACTTC
CASSWGTSGSYEQYF
>TRBJ2-7|TRBV19|TRBD2|15|-
TGTGCCAGTAGTATAAGTAGCGGGCGGCAGTACGAGCAGTACTTC
CASSISSGRQYEQYF
>TRBJ2-2|TRBV21-1|-|15|once
TGTGCCAGCAGCGTCCGATTCGTGAACACCGGGGAGCTGTTTTTT
CASSVRFVNTGELFF
>TRBJ2-7|TRBV6-6|TRBD2|14|-
TGTGCCAGCAATAAGCGGGAGGGCTCCTACGAGCAGTACTTC
CASNKREGSYEQYF
>TRBJ1-2|TRBV6-1|TRBD1|15|-
TGTGCCAGCATCTTAATACCGGGACAGGGCTATGGCTACACCTTC
CASILIPGQGYGYTF
>TRBJ1-1|TRBV5-1|-|13|-
TGCGCCAGCAGCGCGGGAGATCGAACTGAAGCTTTCTTT
CASSAGDRTEAFF
>TRBJ2-1|TRBV27|TRBD2|17|-
TGTGCCAGCAGTTTGGGTCAAACTAGCGGGAGTAGGGTTGAGCAGTTCTTC
CASSLGQTSGSRVEQFF
>TRBJ1-2|TRBV19|-|11|-
TGTGCCAGTAGACGGGATTATGGCTACACCTTC
CASRRDYGYTF
>TRBJ2-5|TRBV5-1|TRBD2|15|-
TGCGCCAGCAGCTTGGCGGGAGGGCCTGTTGAGACCCAGTACTTC
CASSLAGGPVETQYF